These 22 T cell receptor beta chains were sequenced from one sample in a study of cytomegalovirus exposure and HLA in healthy donors. PCR involved 60 Vbeta and 13 Jbeta primers. The repertoire was sequenced with immunoSEQ multiplex PCR; TCRdb's copy has only in-frame clones and lacks some. The data show roughly 42,000 clones, and the top ten clones hold approximately 1.4%. The sequencing input was PBMCs. Source of these receptors: a man aged 25 to 45 in good health and CMV-seronegative.

The chain couples TRBV5-1 to TRBJ1-2, with 7 bases that match TRBD1. The CDR3 length is 14 residues. The germline CDR1 and CDR2 sequences are SGHRS and YFSETQ. V lost 0 bases to trimming and J lost 7 bases; unmatched junction nucleotides: 6. The CDR3 is CASSLGQGGSGYTF. CDR3 nucleotide sequence: TGCGCCAGCAGCTTGGGACAGGGTGGGTCTGGCTACACCTTC.

V gene TRBV29-1 combines with J gene TRBJ2-1, with TRBD2 matching 11 bases. This CDR3 is 15 amino acids long. The trim removed 7 bases at V and 5 bases at J, leaving 10 bases unmatched. Germline values: CDR1 SQVTM, CDR2 ANQGSEA. This chain's CDR3 is CSASNSGRADNEQFF. The CDR3, as DNA: TGCAGCGCCTCAAATAGCGGGAGGGCCGACAATGAGCAGTTCTTC.

The chain couples TRBV6-5 to TRBJ1-4; D remains ambiguous. The V end lost 2 bases, the J end lost 0 bases, and 10 bases lay between the germline ends. CDR1 and CDR2 (germline): MNHEY, SVGAGI. The CDR3 spans 16 residues. The CDR3 loop reads CASSYIVPATNEKLFF. CDR3 coding DNA: TGTGCCAGCAGTTACATAGTCCCTGCAACTAATGAAAAACTGTTTTTT.

This rearrangement joins TRBV6-1 to TRBJ2-2; TRBD1 matches 9 bases. The CDR3 length is 17 residues. The germline V gene has CDR1 MNHNS and CDR2 SASEGT. Losses at the gene ends were 4 bases for V and 4 bases for J; bases not matched to a gene: 10. CDR3 in amino acids: CASSASGTGSGTGELFF. The DNA for the CDR3 is TGTGCCAGCAGTGCCTCCGGGACAGGGAGTGGCACCGGGGAGCTGTTTTTT.

As to this clone: The junction differs from germline at one of its ends, possibly a read error. V is TRBV4-1 and J is TRBJ1-1; D is unclear. The CDR3 covers 13 residues. Germline assignment: CDR1 MGHRA and CDR2 YSYEKL. CDR3: CASTQILNTEAFF. CDR3 DNA sequence: TGCGCCAGCACCCAAATCTTGAACACTGAAGCTTTCTTT.

V usage is TRBV18 and J usage is TRBJ2-7, with no clear D. The CDR3 is 13 residues long. CDR1 is KGHSH, CDR2 LQKENI, per germline. Trimming cost V 0 bases and J 0 bases, with 3 bases left between them. The CDR3 region is CASSPPSSYEQYF. Written as DNA, the CDR3 is TGTGCCAGCTCACCACCGAGCTCCTACGAGCAGTACTTC.

The V gene is TRBV5-4, the J gene TRBJ2-7, with TRBD2 identical over 10 bases. Trimming at V came to 4 bases and at J to 1 base, leaving 5 bases not matched to a gene. This CDR3 has 15 residues. Germline loops: CDR1 SGHNT, CDR2 YYREEE (reference sequence). The CDR3 protein is CASSAASGSSYEQYF. The CDR3 DNA follows: TGTGCCAGCAGCGCGGCTAGCGGGAGTTCCTACGAGCAGTACTTC.

The rearrangement joins TRBV5-4 to TRBJ2-7; 7 nucleotides match TRBD1. The germline CDR1 and CDR2 sequences are SGHNT and YYREEE (reference sequence). The CDR3 totals 14 residues. Trimming at V came to 4 bases and at J to 5 bases, leaving 9 bases not matched to a gene. The CDR3 loop is CASSAGGPFHEQYF. In nucleotides, the CDR3 is TGTGCCAGCAGCGCAGGGGGTCCATTCCACGAGCAGTACTTC.

The chain has TRBV5-1 and TRBJ1-2, with D uncertain. Germline CDR1 reads SGHRS; CDR2 reads YFSETQ. V was trimmed by 4 bases and J by 2 bases, leaving 6 bases between them. The CDR3 totals 12 residues. CDR3 coding DNA: TGCGCCAGCAGCCCACAGAACTATGGCTACACCTTC. It yields the protein CASSPQNYGYTF. The entire variable domain, with the rest obtained from reference TRBV5-1 and TRBJ1-2, is as follows: KAGVTQTPRYLIKTRGQQVTLSCSPISGHRSVSWYQQTPGQGLQFLFEYFSETQRNKGNFPGRFSGRQFSNSRSEMNVSTLELGDSALYLCASSPQNYGYTFGSGTRLTVV.

The DNA for the CDR3 is TGTGCCAGCGAAAGGACACCGGGAGAGACAGATACGCAGTATTTT. Translating gives CASERTPGETDTQYF. The genes are TRBV30 and TRBJ2-3; D perhaps matches TRBD2 (6 bases). The V end was cut by 8 bases, the J end by 3 bases, with 21 bases between. This CDR3 is built from 15 residues. Germline CDR1 and CDR2: GTSNPN and SVGIG (reference sequence).

V and J are TRBV2 and TRBJ1-2, with a weak D call TRBD1 (6 bases). Trimming took 7 bases from V and 2 from J, leaving 14 bases between them. CDR3 length: 14 residues. Germline assignment: CDR1 SNHLY and CDR2 FYNNEI. DNA for the CDR3: TGTGCCAGCATCATAGACAGGTCCAACTATGGCTACACCTTC. Translation gives CASIIDRSNYGYTF.

This chain joins TRBV2 and TRBJ1-2; the D gene is possibly TRBD1 (6 bases). There are 14 residues in the CDR3. Between the trimmed V and J ends, which lost 1 base and 1 base, there was a span of 7 bases. CDR1 and CDR2 from the germline V gene are SNHLY and FYNNEI. This CDR3 is CASSEVGGNYGYTF. Here the CDR3 DNA reads TGTGCCAGCAGTGAAGTAGGGGGTAACTATGGCTACACCTTC. The full variable domain, in which reference TRBV2 and TRBJ1-2 provide the parts outside the CDR3, is EPEVTQTPSHQVTQMGQEVILRCVPISNHLYFYWYRQILGQKVEFLVSFYNNEISEKSEIFDDQFSVERPDGSNFTLKIRSTKLEDSAMYFCASSEVGGNYGYTFGSGTRLTVV.

The genes are TRBV28 and TRBJ1-5, with TRBD1 as a possible D gene (5 bases). Germline V gene sequence: CDR1 MDHEN, CDR2 SYDVKM. V was shortened by 3 bases and J by 5 bases, with 8 bases between the two germline ends. The CDR3 covers 13 residues. The CDR3 loop reads CASSLLGDQPQHF. The CDR3 DNA follows: TGTGCCAGCAGTTTGCTAGGGGATCAGCCCCAGCATTTT.

The rearrangement uses TRBV5-1 and TRBJ2-1; 8 nucleotides agree with TRBD2. Germline assignment: CDR1 SGHRS and CDR2 YFSETQ. The length of the CDR3 is 17 residues. V trimming: 0 bases; J trimming: 0 bases; junction bases outside the gene matches: 5. The CDR3 nucleotides read TGCGCCAGCAGCTTGGGGGTAGCGGGAATCTCCTACAATGAGCAGTTCTTC. As protein: CASSLGVAGISYNEQFF.

V usage is TRBV19 and J usage is TRBJ2-7, with no clear D. CDR3 size: 13 residues. Trimming left V 0 bases short and J 1 base short, with 4 bases between. The germline V gene encodes CDR1 LNHDA and CDR2 SQIVND (reference sequence). In DNA, the CDR3 is TGTGCCAGTAGTATAGACGAGTCCTACGAGCAGTACTTC. Translating it yields CASSIDESYEQYF.

The V gene is TRBV28, the J gene TRBJ2-3; 8 bases line up with TRBD1. The V gene end was trimmed by 5 bases and the J gene end by 6 bases; junction bases not matched to a gene: 13. Germline V CDR1 and CDR2: MDHEN, SYDVKM. The CDR3 is 16 amino acids. This CDR3 reads CASSRVGQGLGDTQYF. CDR3 DNA sequence: TGTGCCAGCAGTCGGGTTGGACAGGGCCTTGGGGATACGCAGTATTTT.

This chain joins TRBV30 and TRBJ2-4; D perhaps matches TRBD2 (5 bases). This CDR3 spans 15 amino acids. Germline assignment: CDR1 GTSNPN and CDR2 SVGIG (reference sequence). Trimming shortened V by 1 base and J by 2 bases, and 12 bases separated the two germline ends. CDR3 nucleotide sequence: TGTGCCTGGAGTGGGTCGAGGGAGACCAAAAACATTCAGTACTTC. This codes for CAWSGSRETKNIQYF.

V gene TRBV4-3 combines with J gene TRBJ2-1; 7 bases align to TRBD2. The CDR3 sequence is 17 residues long. J gave up 7 bases and V 1 base, and 13 bases lay outside the gene matches. The germline gives CDR1 LGHNA, CDR2 YSLEER. Written as DNA, the CDR3 is TGCGCCAGCAGCCAAGTGGTGGGAGGGGTTAGTAGGAATGAGCAGTTCTTC. It encodes CASSQVVGGVSRNEQFF.

The chain joins TRBV30 to TRBJ1-4; D not resolved. CDR3 length: 14 amino acids. V was cut by 0 bases and J by 4 bases, with 9 bases left in between. The germline V gene encodes CDR1 GTSNPN and CDR2 SVGIG (reference sequence). In nucleotides, the CDR3 is TGTGCCTGGAGTGTTGGAGGGAATAATGAAAAACTGTTTTTT. This sequence encodes CAWSVGGNNEKLFF.

V is TRBV4-3 and J is TRBJ2-6; 8 bases are a match to TRBD1. This CDR3 is 17 amino acids long. Germline trimming cut 0 bases from V and 2 bases from J; bases unmatched to any gene: 3. Per the germline V gene, CDR1 is LGHNA and CDR2 is YSLEER. In nucleotides, the CDR3 is TGCGCCAGCAGCCAAGATTCGACAGGGGCTGGGGCCAACGTCCTGACTTTC. Translated, it gives CASSQDSTGAGANVLTF.

The chain couples TRBV4-1 to TRBJ2-1; possibly TRBD1 for D (6 bases). This CDR3 contains 17 residues. CDR1 MGHRA and CDR2 YSYEKL come from the germline V gene. V was shortened by 4 bases and J by 1 base, with 17 bases between the two germline ends. This chain's CDR3 is CASSPLALGGSYNEQFF. The CDR3 DNA sequence: TGCGCCAGCAGCCCCCTAGCCCTAGGGGGTTCCTACAATGAGCAGTTCTTC.

V and J are TRBV19 and TRBJ2-1, with D hard to call. This CDR3 contains 12 residues. The V end lost 3 bases, the J end lost 10 bases, and 10 bases lay between the germline ends. Germline V gene lookup returns CDR1 LNHDA and CDR2 SQIVND (reference sequence). CDR3 DNA: TGTGCCAGTAGTATCACCCGCGTCGAGCAGTTCTTC. It codes for CASSITRVEQFF.